The source of this TCR beta chain is a study of shared clonotypes between healthy human individuals. Germline-derived CDR1 and CDR2 are SGHVS and FQNEAQ. There are 15 residues in the CDR3. Trimming cost V 3 bases and J 4 bases, with 16 bases left between them. The method was immunoSEQ multiplex PCR; TCRdb's version includes in-frame clones alone and lacks a portion of them. The sample shows more than 2 million clones, less than 95% of them seen only once. Terminally differentiated effector memory CD45RA+ cells were excluded from the naive CD8 cells, which were CD45RO-negative and positively selected for CCR7.

Sequencing was performed on naive CD8+ T cells sorted from blood. This chain connects TRBV7-8 to TRBJ2-7; D gene uncertain. The clonotype comes from a young man in good health. CDR3 sequence reads: CASSFGWAEKYEQYF. DNA for the CDR3: TGTGCCAGCAGCTTTGGTTGGGCAGAAAAATACGAGCAGTACTTC.